These 18 T cell receptor beta chains share one sample of origin, sequenced in a study of beta chain features in type 1 diabetes. These TCRs' antigens remain unknown. What was sequenced were expressed TCRB transcripts, since all of the isolated RNA had been reverse transcribed. The data were produced by immunoSEQ multiplex PCR, yet TCRdb's version contains in-frame clones alone and is incomplete. The sample includes about 340,000 clones, about 14% of them seen just once. Study-wide findings and caveats: Shorter TCRB CDR3s, moderately but significantly so, marked every one of the four CD4+ subsets in Type 1 diabetes patients.

Sequencing used naive CD4+ T cells from blood. These receptors came from a woman aged 18-29 years with type 1 diabetes.

The chain recombines TRBV4-2 with TRBJ2-1; possible D gene TRBD2, 7 bases. CDR1 and CDR2 from the germline V gene are LGHNA and YNFKEQ. Trimming shortened V by 0 bases and J by 2 bases, and 14 bases separated the two germline ends. The CDR3 length is 17 residues. CDR3 amino acids: CASSQDLGGRAYNEQFF. Written as DNA, the CDR3 is TGTGCCAGCAGCCAAGATTTAGGGGGGAGGGCCTACAATGAGCAGTTCTTC.

The chain has TRBV19 and TRBJ2-7; D possibly corresponds to TRBD2 (6 bases). Germline V lookup: CDR1 LNHDA, CDR2 SQIVND (reference sequence). The CDR3 consists of 13 residues. Trimming took 9 bases from V and 4 from J, leaving 16 bases between them. The DNA for the CDR3 is TGTGCCAGCCAGGCGGGGCAAGGGTACGAGCAGTACTTC. This codes for CASQAGQGYEQYF. Variable domain in full (rest from reference TRBV19 and TRBJ2-7): DGGITQSPKYLFRKEGQNVTLSCEQNLNHDAMYWYRQDPGQGLRLIYYSQIVNDFQKGDIAEGYSVSREKKESFPLTVTSAQKNPTAFYLCASQAGQGYEQYFGPGTRLTVT.

The V and J genes are TRBV23-1 and TRBJ1-2; D is unresolved. TRBV23-1 is known as an ORF, though its function is uncertain. The CDR3 runs to 14 residues. V was clipped by 0 bases and J by 4 bases, with 9 bases between them. CDR3 DNA sequence: TGCGCCAGCAGTCAATCGGGCAGATGCTATGGCTACACCTTC. Its protein is CASSQSGRCYGYTF.

This clone was counted a few times. This rearrangement joins TRBV18 to TRBJ2-3, with TRBD2 as a possible D gene (5 bases). The CDR3 is made up of 15 amino acids. V was pared by 3 bases and J by 8 bases, with 18 bases between. Germline-derived CDR1 and CDR2 are KGHSH and LQKENI. The chain's CDR3 is CASSPVYEGSSTQYF. The DNA of the CDR3 is TGTGCCAGCTCACCCGTCTATGAGGGCTCATCTACGCAGTATTTT.

The rearrangement uses TRBV7-2 and TRBJ2-3; a weak D match, TRBD1 (5 bases). This CDR3 has 14 amino acids. V lost 4 bases and J lost 3, with 11 bases in between. In germline, CDR1 is SGHTA, CDR2 FQGNSA. The CDR3 sequence: CASSSPTVTDTQYF. In DNA form, the CDR3 reads TGTGCCAGCAGCTCCCCGACAGTGACAGATACGCAGTATTTT. The full variable domain, completed using reference TRBV7-2 and TRBJ2-3, is GAGVSQSPSNKVTEKGKDVELRCDPISGHTALYWYRQSLGQGLEFLIYFQGNSAPDKSGLPSDRFSAERTGGSVSTLTIQRTQQEDSAVYLCASSSPTVTDTQYFGPGTRLTVL.

This clone turned up a few times. The rearrangement uses TRBV29-1 and TRBJ2-5, with 7 bases fitting TRBD2. This CDR3 comprises 12 residues. V lost 5 bases and J lost 11; bases outside the gene matches: 11. Germline CDR1 and CDR2: SQVTM and ANQGSEA. DNA of the CDR3: TGCAGCGTTAAAATCAGGGCGGGGGAGCAGTACTTC. Translation: CSVKIRAGEQYF.

The chain has TRBV5-1 and TRBJ2-1, with TRBD2 as a possible D gene (7 bases). The V gene lost 0 bases and the J gene lost 9 bases, with 19 bases spanning the gap. Germline V gene sequence: CDR1 SGHRS, CDR2 YFSETQ. The CDR3 length is 16 residues. In nucleotides, the CDR3 is TGCGCCAGCAGCTTGGCCGAGAGGAGGGGGAGGGTTGAGCAGTTCTTC. Protein: CASSLAERRGRVEQFF.

Only a few counts were recorded for this clone. The rearrangement joins TRBV11-2 to TRBJ2-1, with D uncertain. V was pared by 5 bases and J by 10 bases, with 18 bases between. The CDR3 is made up of 14 amino acids. Germline V gene sequence: CDR1 SGHAT, CDR2 FQNNGV. The CDR3 DNA reads TGTGCCAGCAGCCGTTCAGACTTGGCCGGGGAGCAGTTCTTC. It specifies CASSRSDLAGEQFF.

The V and J genes are TRBV7-9 and TRBJ2-1; 8 bases are shared with TRBD2. The trim removed 5 bases at V and 5 bases at J, leaving 8 bases unmatched. The CDR3 contains 15 residues. Per the germline V gene, CDR1 is SEHNR and CDR2 is FQNEAQ (reference sequence). The CDR3 region has the DNA TGTGCCAGCAGCCCGTTAGCGGGACTAGACAATGAGCAGTTCTTC. This translates into CASSPLAGLDNEQFF.

This clone was found a few times. Mismatch with germline at one junction end may stem from a read error. The chain combines TRBV15 with TRBJ2-1; no clear D. The CDR3 is made up of 15 amino acids. Germline V gene sequence: CDR1 LNHNV, CDR2 YYDKDF (reference sequence). Here the CDR3 reads CATSGEFVPYNEQFF. DNA for the CDR3: TGTGCCACCAGCGGAGAATTTGTTCCTTACAATGAGCAGTTCTTC.

This clone was seen only a few times. The chain has TRBV7-9 and TRBJ2-1; possible D gene TRBD2, 6 bases. The V gene lost 5 bases and the J gene lost 5 bases, with 22 bases spanning the gap. CDR1 SEHNR and CDR2 FQNEAQ come from the germline V gene (reference sequence). CDR3 length: 17 residues. The CDR3 loop is CASSPKSTSSANNEQFF. As DNA, the CDR3 is TGTGCCAGCAGCCCCAAATCAACCTCTAGCGCGAACAATGAGCAGTTCTTC.

This clone was recorded at least ten times. The rearrangement uses TRBV4-3 and TRBJ2-1, with 7 positions matching TRBD2. Unmatched junction bases numbered 5, after V lost 4 bases and J lost 2 bases. CDR1 LGHNA and CDR2 YSLEER come from the germline V gene. The CDR3 consists of 15 residues. In nucleotides, the CDR3 is TGCGCCAGCAGCCTCTTAGCGGGCCCCTACAATGAGCAGTTCTTC. This codes for CASSLLAGPYNEQFF.

The table lists this clone with a few counts. CDR3 sequence (DNA): TGTGCCAGCAGTTCAGGCAGGGAGGGTGAGCAGTTCTTC. It is translated as CASSSGREGEQFF. The J gene is TRBJ2-1, the V gene TRBV27; TRBD2 agrees at 7 bases. The germline V gene encodes CDR1 MNHEY and CDR2 SMNVEV (reference sequence). There are 13 residues in the CDR3. J gave up 9 bases and V 4 bases, and 6 bases lay outside the gene matches.

In this sample, this clone turned up a few times. This chain links TRBV5-1 with TRBJ2-7, with 9 bases lining up with TRBD1. This CDR3 has 14 amino acids. Germline V gives CDR1 SGHRS, CDR2 YFSETQ. V lost 5 bases to trimming and J lost 5 bases; unmatched junction nucleotides: 8. The CDR3 DNA reads as TGCGCCAGCAGAGAACAGGGGGCTATCAACGAGCAGTACTTC. Residues: CASREQGAINEQYF. The full variable domain, rest sourced from reference TRBV5-1 and TRBJ2-7, is KAGVTQTPRYLIKTRGQQVTLSCSPISGHRSVSWYQQTPGQGLQFLFEYFSETQRNKGNFPGRFSGRQFSNSRSEMNVSTLELGDSALYLCASREQGAINEQYFGPGTRLTVT.

This clone was observed a handful of times. The chain couples TRBV5-4 to TRBJ2-7; TRBD1 aligns across 7 bases. Trimming cost V 4 bases and J 4 bases; bases outside gene matches: 11. Germline-derived CDR1 and CDR2 are SGHNT and YYREEE (reference sequence). This CDR3 contains 15 residues. CDR3 residues: CASSPAPDRAYEQYF. CDR3 in DNA: TGTGCCAGCAGCCCCGCCCCCGACAGGGCATACGAGCAGTACTTC. The complete variable domain, with remaining parts taken from reference TRBV5-4 and TRBJ2-7, reads ETGVTQSPTHLIKTRGQQVTLRCSSQSGHNTVSWYQQALGQGPQFIFQYYREEENGRGNFPPRFSGLQFPNYSSELNVNALELDDSALYLCASSPAPDRAYEQYFGPGTRLTVT.

The chain couples TRBV6-5 to TRBJ1-2, with D possibly matching TRBD1 (5 bases). The length of the CDR3 is 16 residues. V was clipped by 2 bases and J by 6 bases, with 19 bases between them. The V gene's germline CDR1 is MNHEY and CDR2 SVGAGI. CDR3 in DNA: TGTGCCAGCAGTTACGGGTTCACAGGTGACGCTAATGGCTACACCTTC. Translation: CASSYGFTGDANGYTF.

V usage is TRBV5-1 and J usage is TRBJ2-2; TRBD1 matches 8 bases. The CDR3 contains 17 residues. V shed 4 bases and J 4 bases; nucleotides not matched to a gene: 12. Germline V gene sequence: CDR1 SGHRS, CDR2 YFSETQ. The chain's CDR3 is CASSPGDRIGPTGELFF. In nucleotides, the CDR3 is TGCGCCAGCAGCCCGGGGGACAGGATCGGACCCACCGGGGAGCTGTTTTTT.

J is TRBJ2-1 and V is TRBV5-4, with D possibly matching TRBD2 (5 bases). CDR1 is SGHNT and CDR2 is YYREEE in the germline V gene (reference sequence). The ends were cut back, 0 bases at V and 3 bases at J, with 10 bases in the middle. The CDR3 consists of 15 residues. CDR3 nucleotides: TGTGCCAGCAGCTTGGACTCCCGGGGCTACAATGAGCAGTTCTTC. It specifies CASSLDSRGYNEQFF.